Below, 9 T cell receptor beta chains from the same sample are listed, as sequenced in a study of blood T cell repertoires in COVID-19. Clones were read by immunoSEQ multiplex PCR, and TCRdb kept only the in-frame ones, dropping some. The sample includes 400,000 to 450,000 clones, about 87% seen only once; the top ten take 0.8% to 0.9%. Source material: peripheral blood. Every receptor here comes from a man in his late teens or twenties with COVID-19, enrolled during active disease.

Only one count was recorded for this clone. The J gene is TRBJ2-7, the V gene TRBV3-1 (or the pseudogene TRBV3-2), with 7 bases fitting TRBD1. This CDR3 has 13 amino acids. The junction had 4 bases not matched to a gene; V was cut back by 2 bases and J by 6 bases. Germline loops: CDR1 LGHDT, CDR2 YNNKEL (reference sequence). The CDR3 DNA follows: TGTGCCAGCAGCCAACCGGACAGGTCCGAGCAGTACTTC. It specifies CASSQPDRSEQYF.

About this clone itself: The same CDR3 also results from other DNA sequences found in this sample. The V call is TRBV20-1, the J call TRBJ2-7; 7 positions match TRBD2. Germline CDR1 is DFQATT and CDR2 is SNEGSKA (reference sequence). The CDR3 sequence is 13 residues long. V lost 3 bases, J lost 3 bases, and 5 bases stayed unmatched. The CDR3 sequence is CSASSGGSYEQYF. The CDR3 region has the DNA TGCAGTGCTAGTAGCGGCGGGAGCTACGAGCAGTACTTC.

Worth noting for this clone: Other DNA sequences of this sample code for an identical CDR3. V usage is TRBV24-1 and J usage is TRBJ2-1; 9 bases fit TRBD2. The V segment lost 2 bases and the J segment 0 bases; nucleotides outside the gene matches: 1. CDR1 and CDR2 (germline): KGHDR, SFDVKD. The CDR3 spans 16 residues. DNA of the CDR3: TGTGCCACCAGTGATTCACTAGCGGGCTCCTACAATGAGCAGTTCTTC. Translating gives CATSDSLAGSYNEQFF.

J is TRBJ2-5 and V is TRBV7-6, with D possibly matching TRBD1 (6 bases). The CDR3 has 15 residues. V lost 5 bases and J lost 2, with 15 bases in between. The germline V gene has CDR1 SGHVS and CDR2 FNYEAQ. CDR3 nucleotides: TGTGCCAGCAGCCCCCTGTACAGGGATCAAGAGACCCAGTACTTC. Translation gives CASSPLYRDQETQYF.

The V and J genes are TRBV5-4 and TRBJ1-3, with 7 nucleotides matching TRBD1. V trimming: 0 bases; J trimming: 4 bases; junction bases outside the gene matches: 7. Germline V gives CDR1 SGHNT, CDR2 YYREEE (reference sequence). CDR3 size: 16 residues. Here the CDR3 reads CASSLVTGEKGNTIYF. CDR3 DNA: TGTGCCAGCAGCTTGGTTACAGGGGAAAAGGGAAACACCATATATTTT.

V gene TRBV25-1 combines with J gene TRBJ1-3; 8 bases line up with TRBD1. J was trimmed by 5 bases and V by 7 bases; bases with no gene match: 4. Per the germline V gene, CDR1 is MGHDK and CDR2 is SYGVNS. CDR3 length: 13 amino acids. DNA of the CDR3: TGTGCCAGCAACGGACAGGGCCGAAACACCATATATTTT. Protein sequence: CASNGQGRNTIYF. Full variable domain (rest looked up from reference TRBV25-1 and TRBJ1-3): EADIYQTPRYLVIGTGKKITLECSQTMGHDKMYWYQQDPGMELHLIHYSYGVNSTEKGDLSSESTVSRIRTEHFPLTLESARPSHTSQYLCASNGQGRNTIYFGEGSWLTVV.

The chain is built from TRBV14 and TRBJ2-6, with D possibly matching TRBD1 (6 bases). From germline, CDR1 is SGHDN and CDR2 FVKESK. V lost 0 bases, J lost 1 base, and 13 bases lay in between. The CDR3 length is 18 residues. The CDR3 is CASSQEGRGRSGANVLTF. CDR3 DNA sequence: TGTGCCAGCAGCCAAGAAGGCAGGGGAAGATCTGGGGCCAACGTCCTGACTTTC.

The chain links TRBV4-1 to TRBJ2-2; D might be TRBD1 (6 bases). The length of the CDR3 is 16 residues. Deletions cut 2 bases from V and 1 base from J, with 11 bases between. Per germline, CDR1 MGHRA and CDR2 YSYEKL. The CDR3 here is CASSQQGRGNTGELFF. The DNA of the CDR3 is TGCGCCAGCAGCCAACAGGGGAGAGGGAACACCGGGGAGCTGTTTTTT.

The chain employs TRBV19 and TRBJ1-1, with a tentative D call TRBD1 (5 bases). Trimming removed 6 bases from V and 2 bases from J, with 16 bases in between. The germline gives CDR1 LNHDA, CDR2 SQIVND (reference sequence). This CDR3 is 15 amino acids long. In nucleotides, the CDR3 is TGTGCCAGTAGCTCCTGGGCTCAGGGCAACACTGAAGCTTTCTTT. Amino acids: CASSSWAQGNTEAFF.